This T cell receptor beta chain was sequenced for a study of OX40 agonist ivuxolimab in advanced cancers. Across the whole study: Participants could have had prior anti-PD-1, anti-PD-L1 or anti-CTLA-4 therapy, and less than 45% had some. General study points: Which antigen the expanded peripheral T cells recognized is unknown. The study observed clonal expansion of CD4+ and CD8+ blood T cells by week 6 at 0.1 to 3.0 mg/kg.

CDR1 is SNHLY and CDR2 is FYNNEI in the germline V gene. The J segment lost 7 bases and the V segment lost 7 bases, leaving 10 bases of the junction unmatched. The CDR3 loop spans 14 amino acids. A word on this clone: Its antigen is unidentified.

Sequencing used immunoSEQ multiplex PCR; TCRdb keeps in-frame clones, though not all of them. The data hold about 73,000 clones, with 90% observed a single time. V and J are TRBV2 and TRBJ2-1; the match to TRBD1 covers 7 bases. The source of this sequence is an adult with an advanced solid tumor such as melanoma, head and neck, liver or kidney cancer. The sample here was CD4+ or CD8+ T cells sorted from blood, taken in a trial of the OX40 agonist ivuxolimab. The CDR3 sequence is CASTSDRRTNEQFF. In DNA, the CDR3 is TGTGCCAGCACCTCGGACAGGCGGACAAATGAGCAGTTCTTC.